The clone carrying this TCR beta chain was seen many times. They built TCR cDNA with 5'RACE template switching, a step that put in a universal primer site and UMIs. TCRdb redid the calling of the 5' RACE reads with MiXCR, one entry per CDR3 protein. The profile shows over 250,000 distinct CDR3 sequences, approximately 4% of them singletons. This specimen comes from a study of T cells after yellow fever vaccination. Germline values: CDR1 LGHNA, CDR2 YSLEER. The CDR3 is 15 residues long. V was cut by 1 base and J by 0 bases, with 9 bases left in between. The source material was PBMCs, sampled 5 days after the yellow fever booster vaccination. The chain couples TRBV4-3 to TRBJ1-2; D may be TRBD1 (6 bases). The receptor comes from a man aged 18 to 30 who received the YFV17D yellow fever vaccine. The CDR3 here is CASSQGPGANYGYTF. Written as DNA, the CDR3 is TGCGCCAGCAGCCAAGGTCCAGGGGCTAACTATGGCTACACCTTC.